Following are 4 T cell receptor beta chains from one sample sequenced in a study of identical twins. TCRdb called the 5' RACE reads again in MiXCR, with one record for every CDR3 protein. Found here are some 240,000 distinct CDR3 sequences, 8% to 11% of them singletons; the top ten hold over 8%. Sequenced material: memory T cells sorted from blood. The source of these receptors is a man aged 45-60 years in good health.

A few counts support this clonotype. This chain joins TRBV12-3 or TRBV12-4 and TRBJ1-1, with D perhaps matching TRBD1 (5 bases). Trimming took 7 bases from V and 4 from J, leaving 13 bases between them. This CDR3 region has 13 residues. CDR3 residues: CASTLSGTTEAFF. The CDR3 DNA sequence: TGTGCCAGCACCCTTTCGGGGACCACTGAAGCTTTCTTT.

The table lists this clonotype with many counts. This sequence joins TRBV6-1 and TRBJ1-6, with 9 bases fitting TRBD1. The CDR3 covers 14 residues. The V gene end was trimmed by 6 bases and the J gene end by 8 bases; junction bases not matched to a gene: 5. CDR1 is MNHNS and CDR2 is SASEGT in the germline V gene. CDR3 nucleotides: TGTGCCAGCAGAGAGGGACAGGGAGATTCACCCCTCCACTTT. Translating gives CASREGQGDSPLHF.

V is TRBV9 and J is TRBJ2-5; D possibly matches TRBD1 or TRBD2 (5 bases each). Germline assignment: CDR1 SGDLS and CDR2 YYNGEE. The ends were cut back, 0 bases at V and 1 base at J, with 10 bases in the middle. This CDR3 region has 15 residues. Here the CDR3 reads CASSVEGRSQETQYF. In nucleotides, the CDR3 is TGTGCCAGCAGCGTAGAGGGACGATCCCAAGAGACCCAGTACTTC. The full variable domain, completed using reference TRBV9 and TRBJ2-5, is DSGVTQTPKHLITATGQRVTLRCSPRSGDLSVYWYQQSLDQGLQFLIQYYNGEERAKGNILERFSAQQFPDLHSELNLSSLELGDSALYFCASSVEGRSQETQYFGPGTRLLVL.

The chain recombines TRBV29-1 with TRBJ1-4, with a tentative D call TRBD1 (5 bases). This CDR3 has 11 amino acids. V was shortened by 4 bases and J by 8 bases, with 8 bases between the two germline ends. Germline assignment: CDR1 SQVTM and CDR2 ANQGSEA. CDR3: CSVGQREKLFF. The CDR3 bases are TGCAGCGTTGGACAGCGGGAAAAACTGTTTTTT.